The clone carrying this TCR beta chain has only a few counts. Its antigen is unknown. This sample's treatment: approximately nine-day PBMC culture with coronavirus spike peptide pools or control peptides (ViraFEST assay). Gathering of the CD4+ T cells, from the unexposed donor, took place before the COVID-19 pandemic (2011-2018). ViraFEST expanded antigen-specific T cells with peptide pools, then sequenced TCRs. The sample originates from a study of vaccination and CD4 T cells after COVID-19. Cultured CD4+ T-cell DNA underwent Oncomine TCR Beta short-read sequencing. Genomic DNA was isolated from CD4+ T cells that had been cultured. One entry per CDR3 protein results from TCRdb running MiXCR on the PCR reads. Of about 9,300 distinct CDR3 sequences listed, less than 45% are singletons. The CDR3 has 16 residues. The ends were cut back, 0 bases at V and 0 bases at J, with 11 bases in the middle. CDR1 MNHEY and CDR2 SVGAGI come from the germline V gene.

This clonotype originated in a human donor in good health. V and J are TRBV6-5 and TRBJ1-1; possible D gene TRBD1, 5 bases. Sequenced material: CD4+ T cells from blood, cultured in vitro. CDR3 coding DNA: TGTGCCAGCAGTTACTCGATAGGGGTCATGAACACTGAAGCTTTCTTT. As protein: CASSYSIGVMNTEAFF.